This T cell receptor beta chain was documented in a study of a mutant IDH1 vaccine in newly diagnosed glioma. Study background: Patients were started on vaccination 4-6 weeks after radiotherapy alone, or with temozolomide cycles.

For this clone: Antigen specificity is unknown.

Regarding time point: week 11, during vaccination. Vaccine doses each comprised 300 ug of mutant IDH1 20-mer peptide, with topical imiquimod. This table comes from immunoSEQ multiplex PCR, and its TCRdb copy is limited to in-frame clones, with some not included. The sample includes fewer than 35,000 clones, 60% to 80% seen only once; the top ten take about 25%. Per germline, CDR1 LNHDA and CDR2 SQIVND (reference sequence). Trimming took off 3 bases at V and 0 bases at J, with 12 bases between the two ends. CDR3 size: 16 residues. The chain joins TRBV19 to TRBJ1-5, with TRBD1 as a possible D gene (5 bases). The sample consisted of PBMCs, taken from a glioma patient whose treatment included an IDH1 peptide vaccine. This clonotype was obtained from a man aged 30 to 45 with glioma. The CDR3 is CASSIREGYSNQPQHF. The CDR3 DNA reads TGTGCCAGTAGTATTCGTGAGGGGTATAGCAATCAGCCCCAGCATTTT.